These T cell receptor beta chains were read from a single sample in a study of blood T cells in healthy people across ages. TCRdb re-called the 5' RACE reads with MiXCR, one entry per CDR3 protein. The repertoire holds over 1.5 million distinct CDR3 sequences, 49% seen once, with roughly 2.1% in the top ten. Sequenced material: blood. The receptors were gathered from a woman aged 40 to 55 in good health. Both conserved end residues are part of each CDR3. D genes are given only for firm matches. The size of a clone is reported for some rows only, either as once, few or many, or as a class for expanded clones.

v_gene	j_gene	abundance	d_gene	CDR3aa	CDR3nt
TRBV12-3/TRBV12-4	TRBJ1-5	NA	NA	CASSLEGTQHF	TGTGCCAGCAGTTTAGAGGGGACCCAGCATTTT
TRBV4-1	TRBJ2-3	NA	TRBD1	CASSQILGQDTDTQYF	TGCGCCAGCAGCCAAATACTCGGACAGGACACAGATACGCAGTATTTT
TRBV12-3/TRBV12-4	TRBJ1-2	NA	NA	CASTSRRLHGYTF	TGTGCCAGCACCTCCCGACGGTTACATGGCTACACCTTC
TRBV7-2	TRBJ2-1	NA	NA	CASSDVGGGTYNEQFF	TGTGCCAGCAGCGACGTGGGGGGCGGAACCTACAATGAGCAGTTCTTC
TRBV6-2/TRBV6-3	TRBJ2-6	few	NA	CASSVPRARPTSGANVLTF	TGTGCCAGCAGCGTCCCTCGCGCGCGCCCGACCTCTGGGGCCAACGTCCTGACTTTC
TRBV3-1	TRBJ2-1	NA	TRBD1	CASSQADRNNEQFF	TGTGCCAGCAGCCAAGCGGACAGGAACAATGAGCAGTTCTTC
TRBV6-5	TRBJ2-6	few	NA	CASSYSLPQGIGANVLTF	TGTGCCAGCAGTTACTCCCTACCACAGGGAATCGGGGCCAACGTCCTGACTTTC
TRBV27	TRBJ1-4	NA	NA	CASSTLLGGSMEGPRPGKLFF	TGTGCCAGCTCAACCCTCCTTGGAGGAAGCATGGAGGGTCCCCGGCCTGGAAAACTGTTTTTT
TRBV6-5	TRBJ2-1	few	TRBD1	CASNDRERDEQFF	TGTGCCAGCAACGACAGGGAGAGGGATGAGCAGTTCTTC
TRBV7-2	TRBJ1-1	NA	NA	CASSLGYRNTEAFF	TGTGCCAGCAGCTTAGGTTATCGGAACACTGAAGCTTTCTTT
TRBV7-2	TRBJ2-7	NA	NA	CASSLVAGGANYEQYF	TGTGCCAGCAGCTTAGTAGCAGGGGGGGCTAACTACGAGCAGTACTTC
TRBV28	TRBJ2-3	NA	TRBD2	CASSSRGGIAGGSTDMQYF	TGTGCCAGCAGTTCCCGAGGAGGAATAGCGGGGGGGAGCACAGATATGCAGTATTTT
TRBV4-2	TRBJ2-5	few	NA	CASSPSREDQETQYF	TGTGCCAGCAGCCCATCCAGGGAGGACCAAGAGACCCAGTACTTC
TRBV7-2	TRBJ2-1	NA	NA	CASSPDVRESEFF	TGTGCCAGCAGCCCCGACGTCCGGGAATCGGAGTTCTTC
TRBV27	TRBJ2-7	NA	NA	CASSSTGLAQYF	TGTGCCAGCAGTTCCACAGGGCTCGCCCAGTACTTC
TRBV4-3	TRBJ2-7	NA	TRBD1	CASSQDRRTGQPYEQYF	TGCGCCAGCAGCCAAGACCGAAGGACAGGGCAACCCTACGAGCAGTACTTC
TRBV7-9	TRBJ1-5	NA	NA	CASSSQRDNQPQHF	TGTGCCAGCAGCTCCCAACGGGACAATCAGCCCCAGCATTTT
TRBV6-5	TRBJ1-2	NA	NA	CASSPHRPSNYGYTF	TGTGCCAGCAGTCCGCACCGACCGAGTAACTATGGCTACACCTTC
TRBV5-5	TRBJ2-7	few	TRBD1	CASSFRDRSAYEQYF	TGTGCCAGCAGCTTCCGGGACAGGAGCGCCTACGAGCAGTACTTC
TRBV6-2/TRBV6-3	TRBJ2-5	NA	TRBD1	CASSDPGQGAQWWYF	TGTGCCAGCAGCGACCCGGGACAGGGGGCGCAATGGTGGTACTTC
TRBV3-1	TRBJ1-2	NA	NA	CASSPPWRANYGYTF	TGTGCCAGCAGCCCTCCGTGGAGGGCGAACTATGGCTACACCTTC
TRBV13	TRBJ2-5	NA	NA	CASSGTERETQYF	TGTGCCAGCAGCGGGACTGAGCGGGAGACCCAGTACTTC
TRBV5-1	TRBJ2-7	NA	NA	CASRRRESRNYQYF	TGCGCCAGCCGTCGCCGCGAGTCCCGCAACTACCAGTACTTC
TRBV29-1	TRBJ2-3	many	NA	CSVVGALPLTDTQYF	TGCAGCGTTGTGGGGGCGCTTCCCCTCACAGATACGCAGTATTTT
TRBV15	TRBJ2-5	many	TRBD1	CATSRATGLETQYF	TGTGCCACCAGCAGAGCGACAGGGTTAGAGACCCAGTACTTC
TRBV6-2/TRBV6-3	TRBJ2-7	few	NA	CASSYGGTDFWQYF	TGTGCCAGCAGTTACGGCGGGACGGATTTTTGGCAGTACTTC
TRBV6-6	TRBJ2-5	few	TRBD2	CASRQGTSGGAETQYF	TGTGCCAGCAGGCAGGGGACTAGCGGGGGGGCTGAGACCCAGTACTTC